This T cell receptor (beta chain) came from a study of metastatic and nonmetastatic thyroid tumors. Study-wide points: Reportedly, malignant thyroid tumors had significantly higher TCR beta diversity than benign nodules, in blood and tumor.

This clone was detected many times. Antigen: not known. Thyroid surgery took place with no prior treatment in any patient. TCRdb re-called clones from the PCR reads using MiXCR. The data hold 55,000 or so clones, with more than 15% observed a single time. V trimming: 3 bases; J trimming: 4 bases; junction bases outside the gene matches: 5. This CDR3 comprises 16 residues. The sequencing sample was made of blood. The V and J genes are TRBV12-3 or TRBV12-4 and TRBJ2-3, with 12 bases lining up with TRBD2. This clonotype was obtained from a female donor with papillary thyroid cancer or a benign thyroid nodule (not recorded which). Some clones in this sample may be carry-over from other donors' samples. CDR3 nucleotides: TGTGCCAGCAGTTTTGGGCTAGCGGGAGGGGCAGATACGCAGTATTTT. Protein sequence: CASSFGLAGGADTQYF.